Sequencing of this T cell receptor beta chain was carried out in a study of OX40 agonist ivuxolimab in advanced cancers. About the full investigation: Ivuxolimab, which targeted the costimulatory receptor OX40 (CD134), was an agonistic, fully human IgG2 monoclonal antibody. Partial responses occurred in three dose-escalation patients, of whom one had hepatocellular carcinoma and two had cutaneous melanoma. The dose-escalation cohort was about 87% male with a mean age of approximately 60 years, ranging from about 23 to 85. Peripheral TCRbeta sequencing was intended to test whether TCR sequence diversity was altered and clonal T-cell expansion was caused by ivuxolimab. Of the roughly 51 patients in dose escalation, 19 had hepatocellular carcinoma, roughly 15 had melanoma, 9 had renal cell carcinoma and 9 had head and neck cancer. The paper covers the monotherapy dose-escalation part of the phase I ivuxolimab trial, which included N = 52 patients. Prior anti-PD-1, anti-PD-L1 or anti-CTLA-4 therapy was permitted, and approximately 42% of dose-escalation patients had received checkpoint inhibitors. Intravenous ivuxolimab was administered to patients every 2 weeks at six dose levels: 0.01, 0.1, 0.3, 1.5, 3 and 10 mg/kg.

Patients with autoimmune disease history or receiving systemic immunosuppression were excluded from the trial. Peripheral blood for TCR sequencing was collected from all dose cohorts at baseline, on cycle 4 day 1, and on cycle 7 day 1. Samples were obtained from an open-label, multicenter, first-in-human phase I dose-escalation trial of ivuxolimab. Adults with locally advanced or metastatic head and neck squamous cell, hepatocellular, melanoma or renal cell carcinoma were enrolled in the trial. CD4+ and CD8+ T cells were sorted separately from peripheral blood before TCR sequencing. General findings and caveats noted by the study authors: Low levels of normalized T-cell clonal expansion were also seen in some patients who did not respond. In partial responders in the 0.1-3.0 mg/kg groups, normalized peripheral clonal expansion was found to be among the lowest, especially among CD8+ T cells. After ivuxolimab, expanded clones were on average more numerous among CD8+ T cells than among CD4+ T cells. The antigen specificity of the clonally expanded peripheral T cells was not determined. At doses of 0.1 to 3.0 mg/kg, clonal expansion of both CD4+ and CD8+ T cells in blood was seen between baseline and week 6.

The junction carries 25 bases between V and J, which are trimmed by 4 bases and 10 bases respectively. Including the terminal cysteine and phenylalanine, the CDR3 comprises 15 residues. Only CDR3 DNA is held: 45 bases, read in frame from base 1. CDR1 and CDR2 were assigned from the germline V gene as SQVTM and ANQGSEA. As regards this clone: Its antigen has not been determined. The sample holds no much larger clone one base away, and base qualities are not on file.

Genomic DNA was isolated from the sorted cells so that the TCRbeta CDR3 region could be sequenced. TCRbeta CDR3 regions were sequenced using the immunoSEQ Assay. TCRdb re-hosts the immuneACCESS table, in-frame sequences only. Its copies lack some clones; in the studies checked, an unresolved V gene accounts for under half of them, and the cause for the rest is not known. The sample includes tens of thousands of clones, with 65% to 85% observed a single time. The ten largest make up 13% of the sample. Rearrangement joined TRBV29-1 to TRBJ1-2; a confident D gene designation cannot be given. The clonotype comes from an adult with an advanced solid tumor such as melanoma, head and neck, liver or kidney cancer. The sequences come from CD4+ or CD8+ T cells sorted from blood, collected in a trial of the OX40 agonist ivuxolimab. The sequenced DNA is TGCAGCGTTGCCCCTACCTTGACGGGGTATCAGGACTACACCTTC. Translated, this gives CSVAPTLTGYQDYTF.